These T cell receptor beta chains were read from a single sample in a study of blood T cell repertoires in COVID-19. TCRdb's table, derived via immunoSEQ multiplex PCR, lists solely in-frame clones and lacks some. The sample has 240,000 or so clones, roughly four fifths seen once; the top ten hold roughly 2%. The material sequenced was peripheral blood. The receptors were sampled from a young man who had recovered from COVID-19. CDR3s include the opening cysteine and the closing phenylalanine or tryptophan. A D gene is named only where the DNA matches it firmly. For some rows the clone size is stated as once, few or many, or as a class when expanded; others skip it.

D,J,size,V,DNA,CDR3
.,TRBJ1-4,.,TRBV18,TGTGCCAGCTCACCAATGCACAGGGATCGGGTTGAAAAACTGTTTTTT,CASSPMHRDRVEKLFF
TRBD1,TRBJ2-5,.,TRBV7-2,TGTGCCAGCAGCTGGGACAGGCGTTCTGCCGGAGAGACCCAGTACTTC,CASSWDRRSAGETQYF
.,TRBJ2-1,few,TRBV5-4,TGTGCCAGCAGCTTGGGGGGGCTCCGGAGTAATGAGCAGTTCTTC,CASSLGGLRSNEQFF
TRBD2,TRBJ2-5,.,TRBV4-2,TGTGCCAGCAGCCAAGATTCGGAGCGGGGACAAGAGACCCAGTACTTC,CASSQDSERGQETQYF
TRBD2,TRBJ2-1,.,TRBV28,TGTGCCAGCAGTATCTCCGGGACTAGTATATTCTTC,CASSISGTSIFF
TRBD1,TRBJ2-1,.,TRBV5-8,TGTGCCAGCGAGGACAGGAACAATGAGCAGTTCTTC,CASEDRNNEQFF
.,TRBJ1-6,once,TRBV5-6,TGTGCCAGCAGCTTGGGACAGATTTATAATTCACCCCTCCACTTT,CASSLGQIYNSPLHF
.,TRBJ1-1,once,TRBV10-3,TGTGCCATCAGTGGGACAGCGAACACTGAAGCTTTCTTT,CAISGTANTEAFF
.,TRBJ1-3,.,TRBV25-1,TGTGCCAGCAGAGGACAGACTGGAAACACCATATATTTT,CASRGQTGNTIYF
.,TRBJ1-5,.,TRBV28,TGTGCCAGCAGTCCGCCACAGGGACATAGCAATCAGCCCCAGCATTTT,CASSPPQGHSNQPQHF